These 28 T cell receptor beta chains originate from one sample sequenced in a study of response to subunit inactivated influenza vaccine. Via MiXCR, TCRdb re-called the RT-PCR reads, giving one row per CDR3 protein. The table has about 540,000 distinct CDR3 sequences, around 25% seen once. The sample also formed part of further work on T cells expressing NK-cell markers. Turning to that study: cDNA encoding TCR beta was synthesized via 5'RACE template switching incorporating UMIs.

The sample was CD4+ T cells sorted from PBMCs, taken 11 to 12 days after vaccination. The receptor set was obtained from a man aged 45 to 65 who received an inactivated influenza vaccine.

V is TRBV27 and J is TRBJ2-7; TRBD1 might be the D (6 bases). The CDR3 covers 15 residues. Germline CDR1 is MNHEY and CDR2 is SMNVEV (reference sequence). Trimming pared 6 bases from V and 0 bases from J, leaving 15 bases between. CDR3 nucleotides: TGTGCCAGCAGCCTACAGGGCACTAGCTCCTACGAGCAGTACTTC. It translates to CASSLQGTSSYEQYF.

This clonotype was counted a few times. The chain joins TRBV12-3 or TRBV12-4 to TRBJ1-1; a possible D gene is TRBD1 (6 bases). The V end lost 3 bases, the J end lost 1 base, and 15 bases lay between the germline ends. CDR3 length: 16 residues. The CDR3 region has the DNA TGTGCCAGCAGTTTTAGTCTTCGGGACACGAACACTGAAGCTTTCTTT. This gives the protein CASSFSLRDTNTEAFF.

The genes are TRBV7-2 and TRBJ2-7; 7 nucleotides match TRBD1. CDR3 size: 14 residues. The V segment lost 5 bases and the J segment 3 bases; nucleotides outside the gene matches: 7. From germline, CDR1 is SGHTA and CDR2 FQGNSA. In DNA, the CDR3 is TGTGCCAGCAGCCCCCAGACAGGGATCTACGAGCAGTACTTC. Translated: CASSPQTGIYEQYF.

This chain joins TRBV5-1 and TRBJ2-1; D gene ambiguous. The germline V gene has CDR1 SGHRS and CDR2 YFSETQ. Trimming took 0 bases from V and 6 from J, leaving 13 bases between them. This CDR3 comprises 15 residues. CDR3 nucleotides: TGCGCCAGCAGCTTGGATCCAGGACGTGGCAATGAGCAGTTCTTC. It translates to CASSLDPGRGNEQFF.

The gene calls are TRBV30 and TRBJ2-2; D is undetermined. The germline V gene encodes CDR1 GTSNPN and CDR2 SVGIG (reference sequence). The CDR3 length is 13 residues. V dropped 0 bases and J dropped 5 bases, with 7 bases sitting between them. The CDR3 DNA reads TGTGCCTGGAGTGTTTTTGCGACCGGGGAGCTGTTTTTT. It codes for CAWSVFATGELFF.

This clonotype has more than one count but fewer than ten. V and J are TRBV10-3 and TRBJ2-7, with D possibly being TRBD1 (7 bases). Trimming pared 10 bases from V and 1 base from J, leaving 11 bases between. There are 12 residues in the CDR3. Germline V lookup: CDR1 ENHRY, CDR2 SYGVKD. The CDR3 loop reads CATSGGSYEQYF. The DNA of the CDR3 is TGTGCCACCTCAGGGGGGTCCTACGAGCAGTACTTC.

V and J are TRBV7-9 and TRBJ1-2; D is ambiguous. CDR1 and CDR2 (germline): SEHNR, FQNEAQ (reference sequence). Trimming took 1 base from V and 4 from J, leaving 7 bases between them. The CDR3 has 13 amino acids. The CDR3 protein is CASSLVSVYGYTF. The CDR3 coding sequence is TGTGCCAGCAGCTTAGTGTCCGTCTATGGCTACACCTTC. The full variable domain, completed using reference TRBV7-9 and TRBJ1-2, is DTGVSQNPRHKITKRGQNVTFRCDPISEHNRLYWYRQTLGQGPEFLTYFQNEAQLEKSRLLSDRFSAERPKGSFSTLEIQRTEQGDSAMYLCASSLVSVYGYTFGSGTRLTVV.

The chain joins TRBV20-1 to TRBJ2-7, with no clear D. With 4 bases removed from V and 7 bases from J, the gap between germline ends came to 23 bases. CDR3 length equals 15 residues. Germline V CDR1 and CDR2: DFQATT, SNEGSKA (reference sequence). This chain's CDR3 is CSATLLAGNYDEQYF. CDR3 in DNA: TGCAGTGCTACCCTGTTGGCAGGCAACTACGATGAGCAGTACTTC.

This clonotype was seen repeatedly, ten times or more. This rearrangement joins TRBV24-1 to TRBJ2-5, with TRBD2 matching over 11 bases. The V and J ends lost 6 bases and 7 bases, in that order; junction bases with no gene match: 3. The germline V gene encodes CDR1 KGHDR and CDR2 SFDVKD. CDR3 length: 13 residues. Written as DNA, the CDR3 is TGTGCCACCAGTACTAGCGGGGGTTCGACCCAGTACTTC. This codes for CATSTSGGSTQYF.

This clonotype has a count of ten or more. The V call is TRBV18, the J call TRBJ2-2; no firm D call. CDR1 is KGHSH and CDR2 is LQKENI in the germline V gene. The CDR3 length is 12 residues. With 3 bases removed from V and 3 bases from J, the gap between germline ends came to 2 bases. CDR3 in amino acids: CASSPDTGELFF. In nucleotides, the CDR3 is TGTGCCAGCTCACCGGACACCGGGGAGCTGTTTTTT.

There are a few counts of this clonotype. J is TRBJ2-5 and V is TRBV20-1; D possibly corresponds to TRBD2 (7 bases). The V end was cut by 3 bases, the J end by 7 bases, with 18 bases between. The CDR3 extends over 14 amino acids. The germline gives CDR1 DFQATT, CDR2 SNEGSKA (reference sequence). The CDR3 protein is CSARAGASEGTQYF. CDR3 sequence (DNA): TGCAGTGCTAGGGCGGGGGCCTCCGAGGGGACCCAGTACTTC.

CDR3 amino acids: CASSQSGYGYTF. The CDR3 nucleotides read TGTGCCAGTAGCCAGTCAGGGTATGGCTACACCTTC. The V gene is TRBV19, the J gene TRBJ1-2, with D tentatively TRBD1 (5 bases). Trimming removed 6 bases at V and 5 bases at J, with 10 bases between. Germline CDR1 reads LNHDA; CDR2 reads SQIVND (reference sequence). CDR3 length: 12 residues.

The gene calls are TRBV3-1 and TRBJ2-3; D unclear. The CDR3 length is 13 residues. From germline, CDR1 is LGHDT and CDR2 YNNKEL (reference sequence). V gave up 3 bases and J gave up 1 base, with 5 bases separating them. CDR3 residues: CASSQYGTDTQYF. The CDR3 DNA is TGTGCCAGCAGCCAGTACGGCACAGATACGCAGTATTTT.

V usage is TRBV12-3 or TRBV12-4 and J usage is TRBJ1-4; D remains unclear. This CDR3 is built from 14 residues. V gave up 6 bases and J gave up 5 bases, with 13 bases separating them. The CDR3 protein is CASRPSPGNEKLFF. The CDR3 bases are TGTGCCAGCAGGCCTTCGCCGGGAAATGAAAAACTGTTTTTT.

This chain uses TRBV7-2 with TRBJ2-2, with a weak D call TRBD2 (7 bases). Germline V lookup: CDR1 SGHTA, CDR2 FQGNSA. This CDR3 comprises 14 residues. Between the trimmed V and J ends, which lost 9 bases and 4 bases, there was a span of 15 bases. Written as DNA, the CDR3 is TGTGCCAGTATGAGGGGGGGCGCCACCGGGGAGCTGTTTTTT. Its protein product is CASMRGGATGELFF. Filled out from reference TRBV7-2 and TRBJ2-2, the complete variable domain reads GAGVSQSPSNKVTEKGKDVELRCDPISGHTALYWYRQSLGQGLEFLIYFQGNSAPDKSGLPSDRFSAERTGGSVSTLTIQRTQQEDSAVYLCASMRGGATGELFFGEGSRLTVL.

The chain couples TRBV7-9 to TRBJ1-1, with D possibly TRBD1 on 5 matching bases. V was clipped by 4 bases and J by 2 bases, with 14 bases between them. The CDR3 spans 15 residues. CDR1 and CDR2 (germline): SEHNR, FQNEAQ (reference sequence). The CDR3 region is CASSSQGTLNTEAFF. The CDR3 nucleotides are TGTGCCAGCAGCTCCCAAGGGACCCTAAACACTGAAGCTTTCTTT.

This clonotype showed up just a few times. The J gene is TRBJ2-1, the V gene TRBV9; the D is unclear. Germline V gives CDR1 SGDLS, CDR2 YYNGEE. Trimming removed 1 base at V and 5 bases at J, with 10 bases between. The CDR3 contains 14 residues. The DNA of the CDR3 is TGTGCCAGCAGCGTATCATCCCTTCACAATGAGCAGTTCTTC. It is translated as CASSVSSLHNEQFF. Full variable domain (rest looked up from reference TRBV9 and TRBJ2-1): DSGVTQTPKHLITATGQRVTLRCSPRSGDLSVYWYQQSLDQGLQFLIQYYNGEERAKGNILERFSAQQFPDLHSELNLSSLELGDSALYFCASSVSSLHNEQFFGPGTRLTVL.

This rearrangement joins TRBV15 to TRBJ1-5, with 9 bases identical to TRBD1. Unmatched junction bases numbered 16, after V lost 3 bases and J lost 4 bases. This CDR3 has 19 amino acids. CDR1 and CDR2 (germline): LNHNV, YYDKDF (reference sequence). CDR3 nucleotide sequence: TGTGCCACCAGCAGGTCTCCTGCCATCACCGGGACAGGGAATCAGCCCCAGCATTTT. Its translation is CATSRSPAITGTGNQPQHF.

The chain couples TRBV7-2 to TRBJ1-2, with a possible D match to TRBD1 (6 bases). Trimming cost V 2 bases and J 5 bases, with 9 bases left between them. The CDR3 has 13 residues. Germline CDR1 reads SGHTA; CDR2 reads FQGNSA. The CDR3, as DNA: TGTGCCAGCAGCTTAAAGGGGGATTATGGCTACACCTTC. The encoded protein is CASSLKGDYGYTF.

There are a few counts of this clonotype. The chain combines TRBV5-1 with TRBJ2-2; 10 bases are shared with TRBD1. V shed 3 bases and J 6 bases; nucleotides not matched to a gene: 5. Germline CDR1 and CDR2: SGHRS and YFSETQ. The CDR3 sequence is 15 residues long. CDR3 nucleotide sequence: TGCGCCAGCAGCTGGAGACAGGGGGCGCCCGGGGAGCTGTTTTTT. This sequence encodes CASSWRQGAPGELFF.

This chain uses TRBV10-3 with TRBJ1-1; 8 positions agree with TRBD1. CDR1 and CDR2 from the germline V gene are ENHRY and SYGVKD. The CDR3 loop spans 15 amino acids. V shed 0 bases, J shed 4 bases, and the junction held 4 bases outside the gene matches. As DNA, the CDR3 is TGTGCCATCAGTGAGTCGCAACAGGGGGGCACTGAAGCTTTCTTT. This sequence encodes CAISESQQGGTEAFF.

The chain is built from TRBV20-1 and TRBJ2-3; TRBD2 agrees at 8 bases. The germline V gene encodes CDR1 DFQATT and CDR2 SNEGSKA (reference sequence). V trimming: 6 bases; J trimming: 4 bases; junction bases outside the gene matches: 6. The CDR3 extends over 13 amino acids. The CDR3 is CSAQTSAADTQYF. CDR3 DNA sequence: TGCAGTGCCCAGACTAGCGCCGCAGATACGCAGTATTTT.

V usage is TRBV19 and J usage is TRBJ1-5, with D possibly TRBD1 on 5 matching bases. Trimming left V 5 bases short and J 2 bases short, with 13 bases between. CDR3 length: 15 residues. Germline V gene data show CDR1 as LNHDA and CDR2 as SQIVND (reference sequence). CDR3 nucleotides: TGTGCCAGTAGTTATAGTGGGGGAGGCAATCAGCCCCAGCATTTT. Its protein product is CASSYSGGGNQPQHF.

This clonotype has ten or more counts. The CDR3 loop reads CSARDDHAAYEQYF. CDR3 nucleotides: TGCAGTGCTAGAGATGACCACGCCGCCTACGAGCAGTACTTC. The rearrangement joins TRBV20-1 to TRBJ2-7; the D is unclear. The CDR3 spans 14 residues. From germline, CDR1 is DFQATT and CDR2 SNEGSKA (reference sequence). V was shortened by 0 bases and J by 2 bases, with 11 bases between the two germline ends.

This clonotype was counted only a few times. This chain connects TRBV7-9 to TRBJ2-5; tentative D call: TRBD1 (5 bases). Per germline, CDR1 SEHNR and CDR2 FQNEAQ (reference sequence). This CDR3 is 13 amino acids long. Trimming pared 5 bases from V and 0 bases from J, leaving 7 bases between. This CDR3 is CASSNRYQETQYF. Written as DNA, the CDR3 is TGTGCCAGCAGCAACAGGTACCAAGAGACCCAGTACTTC.

The chain employs TRBV4-2 and TRBJ1-3; D is undetermined. This CDR3 has 15 residues. Germline V lookup: CDR1 LGHNA, CDR2 YNFKEQ. V lost 7 bases, J lost 2 bases, and 15 bases lay in between. CDR3 sequence: CASTSSVVPGNTIYF. The CDR3 DNA is TGTGCCAGCACCTCGTCAGTGGTTCCTGGAAACACCATATATTTT.

This clonotype was counted only a few times. V usage is TRBV5-1 and J usage is TRBJ1-1, with D maybe TRBD1 (6 bases). V gave up 4 bases and J gave up 0 bases, with 13 bases separating them. In germline, CDR1 is SGHRS, CDR2 YFSETQ. The CDR3 has 15 residues. The CDR3: CASSVQWDMNTEAFF. CDR3 nucleotide sequence: TGCGCCAGCAGCGTTCAGTGGGACATGAACACTGAAGCTTTCTTT.

This clonotype turned up a few times. The chain carries TRBV11-2 and TRBJ1-6, with D possibly matching TRBD1 (5 bases). The CDR3 spans 16 residues. The germline gives CDR1 SGHAT, CDR2 FQNNGV. The V end was cut by 2 bases, the J end by 2 bases, with 10 bases between. Here the CDR3 DNA reads TGTGCCAGCAGCTTAAGCCAGGGCACCTATAATTCACCCCTCCACTTT. Its translation is CASSLSQGTYNSPLHF. Full variable domain (rest looked up from reference TRBV11-2 and TRBJ1-6): EAGVAQSPRYKIIEKRQSVAFWCNPISGHATLYWYQQILGQGPKLLIQFQNNGVVDDSQLPKDRFSAERLKGVDSTLKIQPAKLEDSAVYLCASSLSQGTYNSPLHFGNGTRLTVT.